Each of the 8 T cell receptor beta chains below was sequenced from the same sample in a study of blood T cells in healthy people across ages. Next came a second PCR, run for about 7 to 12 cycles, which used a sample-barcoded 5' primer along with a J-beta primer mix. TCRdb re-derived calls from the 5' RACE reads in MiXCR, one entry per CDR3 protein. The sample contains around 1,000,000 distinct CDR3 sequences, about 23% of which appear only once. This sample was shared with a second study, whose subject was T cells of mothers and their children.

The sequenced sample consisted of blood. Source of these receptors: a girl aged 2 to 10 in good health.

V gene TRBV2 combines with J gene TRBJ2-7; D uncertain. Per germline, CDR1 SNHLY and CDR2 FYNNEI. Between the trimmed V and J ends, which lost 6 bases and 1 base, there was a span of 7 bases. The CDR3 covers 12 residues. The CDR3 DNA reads TGTGCCAGCAGGAGACCGTCCTACGAGCAGTACTTC. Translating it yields CASRRPSYEQYF.

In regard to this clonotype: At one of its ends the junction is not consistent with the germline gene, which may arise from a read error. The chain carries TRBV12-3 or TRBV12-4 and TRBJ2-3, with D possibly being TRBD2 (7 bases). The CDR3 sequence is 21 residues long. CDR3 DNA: TGTGCCAGCAGTTTCGCTCTGGAGGGAGGGGGGACTACAACTAGCACAGATGCGCAGTATTTT. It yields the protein CASSFALEGGGTTTSTDAQYF.

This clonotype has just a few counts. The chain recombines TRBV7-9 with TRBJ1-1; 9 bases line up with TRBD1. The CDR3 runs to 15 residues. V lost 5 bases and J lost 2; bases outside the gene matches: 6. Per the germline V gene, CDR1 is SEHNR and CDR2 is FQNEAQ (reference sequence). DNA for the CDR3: TGTGCCAGCAGCACGCGGACAGGGGATAACACTGAAGCTTTCTTT. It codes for CASSTRTGDNTEAFF.

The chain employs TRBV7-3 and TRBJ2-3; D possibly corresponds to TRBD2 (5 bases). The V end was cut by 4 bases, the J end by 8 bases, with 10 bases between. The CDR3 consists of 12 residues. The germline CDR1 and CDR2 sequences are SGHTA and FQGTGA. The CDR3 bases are TGTGCCAGCAGCTCAGTCGGAGGTACGCAGTATTTT. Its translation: CASSSVGGTQYF.

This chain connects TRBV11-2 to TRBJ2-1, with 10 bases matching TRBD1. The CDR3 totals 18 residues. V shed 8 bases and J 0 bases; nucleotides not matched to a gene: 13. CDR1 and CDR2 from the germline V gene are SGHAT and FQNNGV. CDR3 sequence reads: CASATLGTGDSSYNEQFF. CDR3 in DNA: TGTGCCAGCGCCACCCTCGGGACAGGGGATAGCTCCTACAATGAGCAGTTCTTC. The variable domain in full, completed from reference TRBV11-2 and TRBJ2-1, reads EAGVAQSPRYKIIEKRQSVAFWCNPISGHATLYWYQQILGQGPKLLIQFQNNGVVDDSQLPKDRFSAERLKGVDSTLKIQPAKLEDSAVYLCASATLGTGDSSYNEQFFGPGTRLTVL.

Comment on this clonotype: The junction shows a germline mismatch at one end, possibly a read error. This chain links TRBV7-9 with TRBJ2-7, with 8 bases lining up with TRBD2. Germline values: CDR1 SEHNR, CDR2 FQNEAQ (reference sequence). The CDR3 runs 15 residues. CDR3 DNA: TGTGTCAGCAGCGTCCCGGGACTAGGGTTCGACGAGCAGTACTTC. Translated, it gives CVSSVPGLGFDEQYF. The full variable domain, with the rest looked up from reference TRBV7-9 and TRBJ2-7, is DTGVSQNPRHKITKRGQNVTFRCDPISEHNRLYWYRQTLGQGPEFLTYFQNEAQLEKSRLLSDRFSAERPKGSFSTLEIQRTEQGDSAMYLCVSSVPGLGFDEQYFGPGTRLTVT.

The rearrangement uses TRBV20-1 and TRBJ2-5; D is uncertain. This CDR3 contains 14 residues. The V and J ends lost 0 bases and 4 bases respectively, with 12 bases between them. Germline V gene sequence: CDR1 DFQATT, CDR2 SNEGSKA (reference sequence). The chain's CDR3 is CSARDLYGIETQYF. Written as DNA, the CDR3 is TGCAGTGCTAGAGATCTCTACGGAATAGAGACCCAGTACTTC.

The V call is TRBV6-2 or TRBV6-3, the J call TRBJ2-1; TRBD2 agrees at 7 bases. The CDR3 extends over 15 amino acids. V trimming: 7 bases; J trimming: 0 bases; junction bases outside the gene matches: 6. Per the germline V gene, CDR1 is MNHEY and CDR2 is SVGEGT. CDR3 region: CASTRAGSSYNEQFF. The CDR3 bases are TGTGCCAGCACCCGAGCGGGATCCTCCTACAATGAGCAGTTCTTC.